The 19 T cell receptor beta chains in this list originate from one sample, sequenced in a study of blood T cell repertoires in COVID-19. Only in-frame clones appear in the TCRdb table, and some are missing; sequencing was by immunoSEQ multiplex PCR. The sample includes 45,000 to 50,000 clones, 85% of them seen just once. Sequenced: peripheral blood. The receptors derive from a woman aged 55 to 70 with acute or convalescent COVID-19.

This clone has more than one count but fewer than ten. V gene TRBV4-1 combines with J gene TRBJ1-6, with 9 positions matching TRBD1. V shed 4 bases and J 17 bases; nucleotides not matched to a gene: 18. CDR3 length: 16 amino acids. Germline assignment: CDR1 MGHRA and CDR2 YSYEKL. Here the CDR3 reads CASSPGQDRGRGWVHF. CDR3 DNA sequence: TGCGCCAGCAGCCCCGGCCAGGACAGGGGAAGGGGGTGGGTCCACTTT.

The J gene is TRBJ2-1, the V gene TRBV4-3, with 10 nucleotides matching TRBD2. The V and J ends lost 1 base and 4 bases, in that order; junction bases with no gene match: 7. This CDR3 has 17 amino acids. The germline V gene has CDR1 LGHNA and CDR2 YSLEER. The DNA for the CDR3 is TGCGCCAGCAGCCAAGTCCCGAGCGGGAGGGAGTACAATGAGCAGTTCTTC. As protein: CASSQVPSGREYNEQFF.

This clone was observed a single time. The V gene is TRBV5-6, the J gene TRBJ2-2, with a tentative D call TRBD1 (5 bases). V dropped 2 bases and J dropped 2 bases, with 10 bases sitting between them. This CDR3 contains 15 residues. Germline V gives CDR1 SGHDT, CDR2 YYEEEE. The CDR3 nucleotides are TGTGCCAGCAGCTTCGGTCAGGGAAACACCGGGGAGCTGTTTTTT. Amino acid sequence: CASSFGQGNTGELFF.

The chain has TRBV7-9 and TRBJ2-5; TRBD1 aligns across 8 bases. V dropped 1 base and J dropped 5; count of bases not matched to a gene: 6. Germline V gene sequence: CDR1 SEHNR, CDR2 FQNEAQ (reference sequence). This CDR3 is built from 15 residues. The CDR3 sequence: CASSLGQGAVETQYF. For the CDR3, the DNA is TGTGCCAGCAGCTTAGGCCAGGGGGCGGTTGAGACCCAGTACTTC.

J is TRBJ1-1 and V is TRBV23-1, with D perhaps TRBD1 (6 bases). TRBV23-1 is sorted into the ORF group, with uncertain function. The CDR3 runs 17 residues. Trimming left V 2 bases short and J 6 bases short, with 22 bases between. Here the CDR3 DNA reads TGCGCCAGCAGTCAAGCGACCGAAACAGGGACCTGGGCTGAAGCTTTCTTT. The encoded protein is CASSQATETGTWAEAFF.

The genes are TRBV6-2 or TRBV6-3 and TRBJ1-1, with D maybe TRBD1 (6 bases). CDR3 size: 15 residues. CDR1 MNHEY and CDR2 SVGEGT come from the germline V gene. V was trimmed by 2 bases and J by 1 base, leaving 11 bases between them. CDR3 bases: TGTGCCAGCAGTTACCGCCTGGGACAGAACACTGAAGCTTTCTTT. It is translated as CASSYRLGQNTEAFF.

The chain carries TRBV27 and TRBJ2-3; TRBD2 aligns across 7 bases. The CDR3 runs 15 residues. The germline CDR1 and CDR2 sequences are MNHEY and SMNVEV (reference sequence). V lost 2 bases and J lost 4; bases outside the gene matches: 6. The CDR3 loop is CASSLGGGFADTQYF. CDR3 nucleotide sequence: TGTGCCAGCAGTTTAGGCGGGGGTTTCGCAGATACGCAGTATTTT.

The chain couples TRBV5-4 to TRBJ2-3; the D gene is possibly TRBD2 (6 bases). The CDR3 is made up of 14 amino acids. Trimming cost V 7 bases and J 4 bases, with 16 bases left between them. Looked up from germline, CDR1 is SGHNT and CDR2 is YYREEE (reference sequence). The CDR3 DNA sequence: TGTGCCAGCTTCATTGGAGGGCTTTCAGATACGCAGTATTTT. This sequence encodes CASFIGGLSDTQYF.

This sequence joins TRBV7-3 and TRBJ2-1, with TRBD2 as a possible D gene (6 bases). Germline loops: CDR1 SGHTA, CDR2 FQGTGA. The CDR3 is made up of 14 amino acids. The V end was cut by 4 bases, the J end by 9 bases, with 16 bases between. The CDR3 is CASSSPGPAGEQFF. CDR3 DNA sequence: TGTGCCAGCAGCTCCCCAGGGCCAGCGGGTGAGCAGTTCTTC.

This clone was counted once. The CDR3 coding sequence is TGTGCCAGCGAGGATTACAAGATTAGGGGTACGCAGTATTTT. It translates to CASEDYKIRGTQYF. This sequence joins TRBV19 and TRBJ2-3; tentatively, D is TRBD1 (5 bases). This CDR3 is 14 amino acids long. Germline assignment: CDR1 LNHDA and CDR2 SQIVND (reference sequence). Trimming shortened V by 9 bases and J by 8 bases, and 21 bases separated the two germline ends.

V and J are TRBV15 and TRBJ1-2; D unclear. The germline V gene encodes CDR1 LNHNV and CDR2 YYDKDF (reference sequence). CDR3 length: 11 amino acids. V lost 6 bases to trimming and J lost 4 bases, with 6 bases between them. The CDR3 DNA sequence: TGTGCCACCAGTCCGGGCTATGGCTACACCTTC. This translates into CATSPGYGYTF.

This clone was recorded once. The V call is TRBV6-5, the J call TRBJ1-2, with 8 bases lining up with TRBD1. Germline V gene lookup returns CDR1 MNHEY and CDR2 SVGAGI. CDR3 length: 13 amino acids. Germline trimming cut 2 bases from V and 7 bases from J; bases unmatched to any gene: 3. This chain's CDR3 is CASSYGQGLGYTF. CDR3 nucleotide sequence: TGTGCCAGCAGTTACGGACAGGGTCTTGGCTACACCTTC.

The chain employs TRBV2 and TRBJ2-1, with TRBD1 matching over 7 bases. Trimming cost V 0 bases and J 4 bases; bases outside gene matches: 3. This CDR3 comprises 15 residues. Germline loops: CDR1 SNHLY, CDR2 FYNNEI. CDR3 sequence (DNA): TGTGCCAGCAGTGAAGCAGGGGGCGCATACAATGAGCAGTTCTTC. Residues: CASSEAGGAYNEQFF. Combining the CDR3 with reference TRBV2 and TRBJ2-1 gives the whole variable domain EPEVTQTPSHQVTQMGQEVILRCVPISNHLYFYWYRQILGQKVEFLVSFYNNEISEKSEIFDDQFSVERPDGSNFTLKIRSTKLEDSAMYFCASSEAGGAYNEQFFGPGTRLTVL.

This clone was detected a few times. Here the CDR3 DNA reads TGTGCCAGCAGTCCAGTAATACAGGGGCGAGCTTTCTTT. This codes for CASSPVIQGRAFF. This chain joins TRBV27 and TRBJ1-1; 7 positions match TRBD1. Trimming took 5 bases from V and 10 from J; bases not matched to a gene: 10. Germline V gene data show CDR1 as MNHEY and CDR2 as SMNVEV (reference sequence). CDR3 size: 13 residues.

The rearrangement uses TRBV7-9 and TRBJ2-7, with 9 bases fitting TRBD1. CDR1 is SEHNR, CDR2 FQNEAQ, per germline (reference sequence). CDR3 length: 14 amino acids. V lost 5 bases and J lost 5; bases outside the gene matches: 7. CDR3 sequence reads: CASSPRDRVHEQYF. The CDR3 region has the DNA TGTGCCAGCAGCCCCCGGGACAGGGTACACGAGCAGTACTTC. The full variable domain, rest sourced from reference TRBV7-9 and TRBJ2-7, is DTGVSQNPRHKITKRGQNVTFRCDPISEHNRLYWYRQTLGQGPEFLTYFQNEAQLEKSRLLSDRFSAERPKGSFSTLEIQRTEQGDSAMYLCASSPRDRVHEQYFGPGTRLTVT.

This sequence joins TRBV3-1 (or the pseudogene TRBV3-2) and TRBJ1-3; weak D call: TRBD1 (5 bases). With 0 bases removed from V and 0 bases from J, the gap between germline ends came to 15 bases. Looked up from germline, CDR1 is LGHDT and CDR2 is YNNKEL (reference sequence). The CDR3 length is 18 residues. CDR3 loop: CASSQDPPGLPSGNTIYF. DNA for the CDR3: TGTGCCAGCAGCCAAGATCCTCCAGGGCTACCCTCTGGAAACACCATATATTTT.

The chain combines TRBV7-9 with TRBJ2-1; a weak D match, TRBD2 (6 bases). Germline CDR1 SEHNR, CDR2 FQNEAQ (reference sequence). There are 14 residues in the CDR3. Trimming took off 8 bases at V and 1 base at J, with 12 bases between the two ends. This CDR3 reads CASAVGGSYNEQFF. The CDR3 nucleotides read TGTGCCAGCGCCGTGGGGGGATCCTACAATGAGCAGTTCTTC.

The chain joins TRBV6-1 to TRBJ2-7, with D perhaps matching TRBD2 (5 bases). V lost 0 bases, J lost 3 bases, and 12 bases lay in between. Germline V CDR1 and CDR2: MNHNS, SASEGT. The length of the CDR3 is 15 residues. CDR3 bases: TGTGCCAGCAGTGAAGCGGGAGTTAGCATCTACGAGCAGTACTTC. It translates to CASSEAGVSIYEQYF.

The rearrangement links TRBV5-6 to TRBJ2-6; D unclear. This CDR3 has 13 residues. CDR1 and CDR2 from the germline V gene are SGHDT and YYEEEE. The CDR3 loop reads CAYSSSGANVLTF. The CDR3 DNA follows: TGTGCGTACAGCAGCTCTGGGGCCAACGTCCTGACTTTC.